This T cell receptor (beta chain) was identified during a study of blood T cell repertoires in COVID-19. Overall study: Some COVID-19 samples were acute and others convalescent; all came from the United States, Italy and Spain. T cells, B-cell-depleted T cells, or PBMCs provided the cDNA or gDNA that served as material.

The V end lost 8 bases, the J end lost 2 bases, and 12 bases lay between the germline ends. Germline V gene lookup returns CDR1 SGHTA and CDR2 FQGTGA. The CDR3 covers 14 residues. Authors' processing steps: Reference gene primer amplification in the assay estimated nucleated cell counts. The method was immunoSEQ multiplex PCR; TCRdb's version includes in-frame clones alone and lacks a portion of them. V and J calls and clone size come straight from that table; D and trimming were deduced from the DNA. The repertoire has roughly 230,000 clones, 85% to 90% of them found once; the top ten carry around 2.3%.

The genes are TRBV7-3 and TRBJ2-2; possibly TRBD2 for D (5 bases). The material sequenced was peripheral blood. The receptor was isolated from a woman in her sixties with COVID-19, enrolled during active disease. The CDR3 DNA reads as TGTGCCAGCTCAATCGGGGTTAACACCGGGGAGCTGTTTTTT. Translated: CASSIGVNTGELFF.